A single sample is the source of the 21 T cell receptor beta chains below, sequenced in a study of TIL therapy for anti-PD-1-resistant metastatic lung cancer. This was the immunoSEQ v3 assay. The table came from immunoSEQ multiplex PCR; TCRdb's copy has only in-frame clones and leaves some out. Counted here are 20,000 to 25,000 clones, more than 60% occurring once; the ten biggest clones make up 6% to 8.5%. This sample's time point: pre-treatment sample, taken before nivolumab and TIL therapy. This specimen was blood, taken at baseline. All receptors come from a person aged 25-79 years with non-small cell lung cancer.

The chain couples TRBV13 to TRBJ2-1; D is undetermined. Germline CDR1 PRHDT, CDR2 FYEKMQ (reference sequence). V dropped 0 bases and J dropped 0 bases, with 3 bases sitting between them. The CDR3 spans 14 residues. CDR3 bases: TGTGCCAGCAGCTTAGGAACCTCCTACAATGAGCAGTTCTTC. Translating it yields CASSLGTSYNEQFF.

V and J are TRBV30 and TRBJ2-7; perhaps TRBD1 as D (6 bases). The ends were cut back, 2 bases at V and 6 bases at J, with 11 bases in the middle. Germline V lookup: CDR1 GTSNPN, CDR2 SVGIG (reference sequence). This CDR3 spans 12 amino acids. CDR3 sequence: CAWSNGQSEQYF. The DNA for the CDR3 is TGTGCCTGGAGTAATGGACAGAGCGAGCAGTACTTC.

This clone was detected only a few times. One junction end disagrees with the germline gene, perhaps due to a read error. This rearrangement joins TRBV2 to TRBJ1-1; 10 nucleotides agree with TRBD1. This CDR3 has 12 residues. CDR1 SNHLY and CDR2 FYNNEI come from the germline V gene. The CDR3 bases are TGTGCCAGCACCATAATCCCTGGGGACAGGGGCTTT. Translated, it gives CASTIIPGDRGF.

This chain joins TRBV5-1 and TRBJ1-1; TRBD1 matches 9 bases. The CDR3 extends over 17 amino acids. Germline CDR1 reads SGHRS; CDR2 reads YFSETQ. V gave up 1 base and J gave up 1 base; unmatched junction bases: 8. CDR3 sequence reads: CASSLKGTGYGNTEAFF. CDR3 nucleotides: TGCGCCAGCAGCTTGAAGGGGACAGGGTATGGGAACACTGAAGCTTTCTTT.

This sequence joins TRBV27 and TRBJ1-2; D is unresolved. Trimming pared 3 bases from V and 2 bases from J, leaving 13 bases between. From germline, CDR1 is MNHEY and CDR2 SMNVEV (reference sequence). The CDR3 length is 15 residues. CDR3 residues: CASSLVPGSNYGYTF. CDR3 bases: TGTGCCAGCAGTTTGGTTCCGGGTTCCAACTATGGCTACACCTTC.

The rearrangement joins TRBV4-1 to TRBJ2-7; unclear D gene. Germline values: CDR1 MGHRA, CDR2 YSYEKL. The length of the CDR3 is 13 residues. V lost 0 bases, J lost 4 bases, and 7 bases lay in between. The CDR3 loop is CASSQDPLYEQYF. CDR3 DNA: TGCGCCAGCAGCCAAGATCCTTTATACGAGCAGTACTTC.

The V gene is TRBV30, the J gene TRBJ2-1, with 8 bases matching TRBD1. The CDR3 consists of 13 residues. Germline trimming cut 5 bases from V and 3 bases from J; bases unmatched to any gene: 3. Germline V gives CDR1 GTSNPN, CDR2 SVGIG (reference sequence). CDR3 region: CAWEGQGYNEQFF. The CDR3 region has the DNA TGTGCCTGGGAAGGACAGGGCTACAATGAGCAGTTCTTC. The complete variable domain, with remaining parts taken from reference TRBV30 and TRBJ2-1, reads SQTIHQWPATLVQPVGSPLSLECTVEGTSNPNLYWYRQAAGRGLQLLFYSVGIGQISSEVPQNLSASRPQDRQFILSSKKLLLSDSGFYLCAWEGQGYNEQFFGPGTRLTVL.

In its sample, this clone was seen a few times. V is TRBV4-3 and J is TRBJ2-2; 9 nucleotides line up with TRBD2. The CDR3 has 16 residues. Germline V gives CDR1 LGHNA, CDR2 YSLEER. J lost 7 bases, V lost 0 bases, and 6 bases had no gene match. CDR3 sequence (DNA): TGCGCCAGCAGCCAAGAGGTAGCGGGAGCGGGCGGGGAGCTGTTTTTT. Translated, it gives CASSQEVAGAGGELFF.

This chain uses TRBV7-2 with TRBJ2-2, with unresolved D. Germline V gene lookup returns CDR1 SGHTA and CDR2 FQGNSA. The CDR3 runs 15 residues. V was trimmed by 1 base and J by 6 bases, leaving 12 bases between them. For the CDR3, the DNA is TGTGCCAGCAGCTTAGGCCCTAGAAGGGCCGGGGAGCTGTTTTTT. Protein product: CASSLGPRRAGELFF. The full variable domain, with the rest looked up from reference TRBV7-2 and TRBJ2-2, is GAGVSQSPSNKVTEKGKDVELRCDPISGHTALYWYRQSLGQGLEFLIYFQGNSAPDKSGLPSDRFSAERTGGSVSTLTIQRTQQEDSAVYLCASSLGPRRAGELFFGEGSRLTVL.

This sequence joins TRBV9 and TRBJ1-5; weak D call: TRBD1 (6 bases). Germline values: CDR1 SGDLS, CDR2 YYNGEE. The V end lost 0 bases, the J end lost 2 bases, and 6 bases lay between the germline ends. CDR3 length: 14 amino acids. CDR3 residues: CASSVAGGNQPQHF. CDR3 nucleotides: TGTGCCAGCAGCGTAGCAGGGGGCAATCAGCCCCAGCATTTT. Variable domain in full (rest from reference TRBV9 and TRBJ1-5): DSGVTQTPKHLITATGQRVTLRCSPRSGDLSVYWYQQSLDQGLQFLIQYYNGEERAKGNILERFSAQQFPDLHSELNLSSLELGDSALYFCASSVAGGNQPQHFGDGTRLSIL.

This clone was observed a few times. The chain combines TRBV6-4 with TRBJ2-3, with D perhaps TRBD1 (5 bases). Looked up from germline, CDR1 is MRHNA and CDR2 is SNTAGT. V shed 0 bases and J shed 4 bases, with 8 bases lying between them. The CDR3 loop spans 14 amino acids. CDR3 region: CASSDSGRPDTQYF. CDR3 coding DNA: TGTGCCAGCAGTGACTCGGGGCGCCCAGATACGCAGTATTTT.

The table lists this clone with a few counts. For the CDR3, the DNA is TGTGCCAGCAGTGATAGGACGGTGAGCTCTGGGGCCAACGTCCTGACTTTC. Protein product: CASSDRTVSSGANVLTF. The chain is built from TRBV27 and TRBJ2-6; D gene uncertain. The V gene's germline CDR1 is MNHEY and CDR2 SMNVEV (reference sequence). The CDR3 totals 17 residues. Trimming took off 5 bases at V and 0 bases at J, with 14 bases between the two ends.

The chain has TRBV4-3 and TRBJ1-3; tentative D call: TRBD1 (6 bases). Trimming left V 1 base short and J 5 bases short, with 12 bases between. CDR3 length: 15 residues. From germline, CDR1 is LGHNA and CDR2 YSLEER. The CDR3 region is CASSQARGVRNTIYF. CDR3 nucleotide sequence: TGCGCCAGCAGCCAAGCAAGGGGGGTGCGAAACACCATATATTTT.

This clone was detected only once. The chain recombines TRBV19 with TRBJ2-5; tentatively, D is TRBD2 (6 bases). Trimming removed 6 bases at V and 4 bases at J, with 21 bases between. CDR1 is LNHDA, CDR2 SQIVND, per germline (reference sequence). There are 16 residues in the CDR3. The CDR3 loop is CASSSPLVGGGETQYF. CDR3 in DNA: TGTGCCAGTAGCTCACCCCTGGTCGGGGGTGGAGAGACCCAGTACTTC.

The chain has TRBV5-8 and TRBJ2-2; 10 nucleotides align to TRBD1. The junction had 7 bases not matched to a gene; V was cut back by 4 bases and J by 4 bases. Germline values: CDR1 SGHTS, CDR2 YDEGEE. The CDR3 extends over 16 amino acids. CDR3 sequence reads: CASSRRDRGPTGELFF. As DNA, the CDR3 is TGTGCCAGCAGCCGCCGGGACAGGGGACCCACCGGGGAGCTGTTTTTT.

This sequence joins TRBV4-2 and TRBJ2-6; D gene ambiguous. Trimming left V 5 bases short and J 0 bases short, with 20 bases between. Germline V CDR1 and CDR2: LGHNA, YNFKEQ. This CDR3 spans 19 amino acids. CDR3 region: CASSEHGSTGLSGANVLTF. CDR3 coding DNA: TGTGCCAGCAGCGAACATGGCAGCACGGGCCTCTCTGGGGCCAACGTCCTGACTTTC.

The chain couples TRBV7-2 to TRBJ2-7, with D possibly TRBD2 on 6 matching bases. With 1 base removed from V and 0 bases from J, the gap between germline ends came to 13 bases. The CDR3 covers 16 residues. Germline V CDR1 and CDR2: SGHTA, FQGNSA. The CDR3 nucleotides read TGTGCCAGCAGCTTAGATGGGGGAGGAAACTCCTACGAGCAGTACTTC. Translating it yields CASSLDGGGNSYEQYF.

The genes are TRBV2 and TRBJ1-6; D unclear. Germline CDR1 SNHLY, CDR2 FYNNEI. V was cut by 3 bases and J by 13 bases, with 16 bases left in between. This CDR3 has 14 amino acids. The CDR3 region is CASSESPPPVPLHF. The DNA of the CDR3 is TGTGCCAGCAGTGAGAGTCCGCCGCCCGTGCCCCTCCACTTT.

Comment on this clone: The junction shows a germline mismatch at one end, possibly a read error. The chain employs TRBV29-1 and TRBJ1-2; possible D gene TRBD1, 6 bases. Germline CDR1 reads SQVTM; CDR2 reads ANQGSEA. The CDR3 length is 14 residues. CDR3 residues: CSVTRGTGGYGHTF. DNA of the CDR3: TGCAGCGTGACCAGGGGAACGGGAGGCTATGGCCACACCTTC.

Points on this clone: Mismatch with germline at one junction end may stem from a read error. V and J are TRBV7-7 and TRBJ2-3; D not resolved. CDR3 length: 13 amino acids. Germline lookup yields CDR1 SSHAT and CDR2 FNYEAQ (reference sequence). The CDR3 bases are TGTGCTAGCAGCCCAGGAAACACAGATACGCAGTATTTT. Its translation is CASSPGNTDTQYF.

The chain is built from TRBV28 and TRBJ2-2, with 7 nucleotides matching TRBD1. The CDR3 runs to 15 residues. Germline V gene sequence: CDR1 MDHEN, CDR2 SYDVKM. Unmatched junction bases numbered 7, after V lost 3 bases and J lost 6 bases. The CDR3 DNA reads TGTGCCAGCAGTTTGACTCGAGGGGGCTCCGGGGAGCTGTTTTTT. Translating it yields CASSLTRGGSGELFF.